These 10 T cell receptor beta chains came from one sample sequenced in a study of blood T cell repertoires in COVID-19. Profiling relied on immunoSEQ multiplex PCR, and the TCRdb table lists in-frame clones only, not all of them. The data contain about 100,000 clones, roughly 79% of them seen just once; the ten biggest clones take up 12%. The sample comprised peripheral blood. These receptors originate from a woman in her 70s with acute or convalescent COVID-19.

This chain connects TRBV5-1 to TRBJ1-1, with D possibly being TRBD1 (6 bases). The CDR3 runs to 16 residues. V was trimmed by 0 bases and J by 1 base, leaving 13 bases between them. The germline gives CDR1 SGHRS, CDR2 YFSETQ. For the CDR3, the DNA is TGCGCCAGCAGCTTGGCAGGGGAAGAATGGAACACTGAAGCTTTCTTT. Translating it yields CASSLAGEEWNTEAFF.

This clone was seen a few times. The gene calls are TRBV27 and TRBJ2-5; D possibly corresponds to TRBD2 (5 bases). The CDR3 extends over 12 amino acids. Germline V gene sequence: CDR1 MNHEY, CDR2 SMNVEV (reference sequence). V was shortened by 2 bases and J by 6 bases, with 7 bases between the two germline ends. The CDR3 region is CASSLTGKTQYF. For the CDR3, the DNA is TGTGCCAGCAGTTTAACGGGAAAGACCCAGTACTTC.

The gene calls are TRBV7-8 and TRBJ1-1; 10 bases fit TRBD1. CDR1 and CDR2 from the germline V gene are SGHVS and FQNEAQ. With V trimmed by 5 bases and J by 0 bases, 9 bases remained unmatched. The CDR3 has 17 residues. CDR3 nucleotides: TGTGCCAGCAGCCCGGGAGGGACAGGGGCAGTGAACACTGAAGCTTTCTTT. Protein sequence: CASSPGGTGAVNTEAFF.

The CDR3 sequence is CASSRTTSNQPQHF. In DNA, the CDR3 is TGTGCCAGCAGTCGGACAACGAGCAATCAGCCCCAGCATTTT. The genes are TRBV28 and TRBJ1-5, with D possibly matching TRBD1 (5 bases). The V gene's germline CDR1 is MDHEN and CDR2 SYDVKM. Trimming took off 5 bases at V and 1 base at J, with 9 bases between the two ends. The CDR3 is 14 amino acids.

The chain carries TRBV15 and TRBJ1-2, with D maybe TRBD1 (5 bases). The V gene's germline CDR1 is LNHNV and CDR2 YYDKDF (reference sequence). CDR3 length: 15 residues. Trimming shortened V by 0 bases and J by 3 bases, and 11 bases separated the two germline ends. In nucleotides, the CDR3 is TGTGCCACCAGCAGAGATATGGGGGGGGACTATGGCTACACCTTC. This codes for CATSRDMGGDYGYTF.

V usage is TRBV6-5 and J usage is TRBJ1-1, with TRBD1 matching over 8 bases. CDR1 MNHEY and CDR2 SVGAGI come from the germline V gene. The CDR3 is 13 amino acids. Trimming cost V 5 bases and J 5 bases; bases outside gene matches: 4. CDR3 in DNA: TGTGCCAGCAGTCAGGGGGCGCGAACTGAAGCTTTCTTT. Encoded protein: CASSQGARTEAFF.

This clone was seen once. The V call is TRBV12-3 or TRBV12-4, the J call TRBJ2-7; maybe TRBD2 (5 bases). This CDR3 is 13 amino acids long. V was cut by 2 bases and J by 1 base, with 6 bases left in between. Here the CDR3 DNA reads TGTGCCAGCAGTTTAACTAGTTCCTACGAGCAGTACTTC. This codes for CASSLTSSYEQYF.

The chain combines TRBV7-9 with TRBJ1-1; D might be TRBD1 (6 bases). V lost 3 bases and J 1 base, leaving 15 bases between the germline ends. Germline lookup yields CDR1 SEHNR and CDR2 FQNEAQ (reference sequence). The CDR3 consists of 16 residues. The CDR3 region is CASSLAGQRGNTEAFF. CDR3 bases: TGTGCCAGCAGCTTGGCAGGACAGAGGGGGAACACTGAAGCTTTCTTT.

V gene TRBV2 combines with J gene TRBJ1-4, with TRBD1 matching over 7 bases. Germline V gene data show CDR1 as SNHLY and CDR2 as FYNNEI. There are 15 residues in the CDR3. J gave up 7 bases and V 0 bases, and 5 bases lay outside the gene matches. CDR3: CASSEATGPGEKLFF. DNA of the CDR3: TGTGCCAGCAGTGAAGCGACAGGGCCAGGTGAAAAACTGTTTTTT. The full variable domain, with the rest looked up from reference TRBV2 and TRBJ1-4, is EPEVTQTPSHQVTQMGQEVILRCVPISNHLYFYWYRQILGQKVEFLVSFYNNEISEKSEIFDDQFSVERPDGSNFTLKIRSTKLEDSAMYFCASSEATGPGEKLFFGSGTQLSVL.

The rearrangement links TRBV27 to TRBJ2-7; D perhaps matches TRBD2 (6 bases). V was cut by 4 bases and J by 0 bases, with 16 bases left in between. Germline CDR1 is MNHEY and CDR2 is SMNVEV (reference sequence). The CDR3 spans 16 residues. CDR3 in DNA: TGTGCCAGCAGTTCGCCGGGACTGCTTAGCTCCTACGAGCAGTACTTC. It codes for CASSSPGLLSSYEQYF.